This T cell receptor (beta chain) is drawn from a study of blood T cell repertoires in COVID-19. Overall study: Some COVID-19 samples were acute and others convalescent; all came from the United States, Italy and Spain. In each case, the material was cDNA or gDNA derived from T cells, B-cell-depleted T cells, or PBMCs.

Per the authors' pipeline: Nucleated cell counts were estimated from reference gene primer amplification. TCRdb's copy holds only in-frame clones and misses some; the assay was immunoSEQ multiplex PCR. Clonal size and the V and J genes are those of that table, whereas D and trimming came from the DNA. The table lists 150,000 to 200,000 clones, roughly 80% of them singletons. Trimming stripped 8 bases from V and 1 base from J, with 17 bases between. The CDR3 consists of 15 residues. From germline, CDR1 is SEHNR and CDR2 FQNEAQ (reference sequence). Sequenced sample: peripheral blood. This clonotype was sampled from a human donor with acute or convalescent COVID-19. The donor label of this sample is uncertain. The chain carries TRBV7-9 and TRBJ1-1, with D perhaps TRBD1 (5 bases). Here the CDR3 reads CASALFGGKNTEAFF. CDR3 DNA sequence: TGTGCCAGCGCCCTCTTCGGGGGGAAGAACACTGAAGCTTTCTTT.